This T cell receptor beta chain was documented in a study of T-cell reconstitution after alpha-beta-depleted transplantation in children. V lost 5 bases, J lost 5 bases, and 14 bases lay in between. The CDR3 runs 14 residues. CDR1 and CDR2 from the germline V gene are KGHDR and SFDVKD. On this clonotype: Antigen specificity is unknown.

Study observations and caveats: Elevated TCRbeta diversity at day 60 was traced, in some patients, to surviving recipient T cells and thymic progenitors. T-cell counts and diversity at one year following transplant were attributed mainly to newly produced T cells. Where alpha-beta T cells came from about two months after transplant was reportedly several hundred expanded graft clones.

Preparation of the TCRbeta library used unique molecular identifiers. TCRdb recomputed calls from the PCR reads with MiXCR, one row per CDR3 protein. The sample holds about 400,000 distinct CDR3 sequences; 15% to 20% are singletons and the top ten take about 32%. The gene calls are TRBV24-1 and TRBJ2-5; TRBD1 or TRBD2 may be the D gene (6 bases each). This TCR was recovered from a boy under three years old who had a stem cell transplant for Wiskott-Aldrich syndrome, so the T cells may come from the graft donor. The sequencing here drew on PBMCs, mostly from graft donor cells, taken 360 days after TCRalphabeta/CD19-depleted stem cell transplant. The CDR3 DNA follows: TGTGCCACCAGTGCCCGGAGGGGGACGGAGACCCAGTACTTC. Its protein product is CATSARRGTETQYF.